The TCR beta chain under discussion was sequenced for a study of OX40 agonist ivuxolimab in advanced cancers. This CDR3 contains 15 residues. Germline CDR1 MDHEN, CDR2 SYDVKM. V shed 4 bases and J shed 0 bases, with 13 bases lying between them. Method: immunoSEQ multiplex PCR; TCRdb's copy keeps in-frame clones and lacks some. The data show approximately 70,000 clones, around 83% seen once. This TCR derives from an adult with an advanced solid tumor such as melanoma, head and neck, liver or kidney cancer. V is TRBV28 and J is TRBJ2-7, with no clear D. This material consisted of CD4+ or CD8+ T cells sorted from blood, taken in a trial of the OX40 agonist ivuxolimab. The CDR3 sequence is CASSSFTYLSYEQYF. Written as DNA, the CDR3 is TGTGCCAGCAGTTCGTTTACATATCTCTCCTACGAGCAGTACTTC.